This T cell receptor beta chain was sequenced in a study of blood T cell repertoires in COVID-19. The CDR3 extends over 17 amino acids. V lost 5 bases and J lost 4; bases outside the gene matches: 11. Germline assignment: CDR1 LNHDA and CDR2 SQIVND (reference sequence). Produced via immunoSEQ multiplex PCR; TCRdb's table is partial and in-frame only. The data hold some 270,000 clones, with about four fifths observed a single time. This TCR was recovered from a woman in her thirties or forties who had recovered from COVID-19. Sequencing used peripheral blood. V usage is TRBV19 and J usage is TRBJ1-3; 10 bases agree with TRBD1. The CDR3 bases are TGTGCCAGTAGTGCCTCTTCGGGACAGGGGCCCGGAAACACCATATATTTT. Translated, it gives CASSASSGQGPGNTIYF.